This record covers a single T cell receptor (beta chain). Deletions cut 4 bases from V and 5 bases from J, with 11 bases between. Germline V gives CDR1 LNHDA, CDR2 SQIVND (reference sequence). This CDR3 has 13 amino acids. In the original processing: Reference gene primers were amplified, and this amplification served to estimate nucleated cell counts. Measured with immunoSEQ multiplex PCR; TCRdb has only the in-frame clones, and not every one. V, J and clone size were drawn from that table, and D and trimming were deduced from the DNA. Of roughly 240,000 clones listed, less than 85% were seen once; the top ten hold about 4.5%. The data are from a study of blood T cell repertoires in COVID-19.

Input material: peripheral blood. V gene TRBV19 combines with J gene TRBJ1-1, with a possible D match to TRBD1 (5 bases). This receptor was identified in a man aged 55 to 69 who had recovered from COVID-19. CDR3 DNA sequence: TGTGCCAGTAGTAGGGGTGGGACTACTGAAGCTTTCTTT. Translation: CASSRGGTTEAFF.